The clone carrying this TCR beta chain was counted between two and nine times. What it binds is unknown. These data come from a study of T-cell reconstitution after alpha-beta-depleted transplantation in children. Findings of the study overall: At around two months after transplant, the alpha-beta T cells were reportedly derived from several hundred expanded clones that came from non-depleted graft cells. T-cell numbers and diversity one year post-transplant derived largely from freshly generated T cells. Some patients' high day-60 TCRbeta diversity was traced to surviving recipient T cells and thymic progenitors.

The TCRbeta library was prepared with unique molecular identifiers. TCRdb ran MiXCR on the PCR reads and lists one entry per CDR3 protein. The sample lists a few hundred thousand distinct CDR3 sequences, 10% seen once, with over 6% in the top ten. Germline V lookup: CDR1 DFQATT, CDR2 SNEGSKA (reference sequence). V lost 0 bases and J 2 bases, leaving 20 bases between the germline ends. This CDR3 comprises 17 residues. The V call is TRBV20-1, the J call TRBJ2-7; possibly TRBD1 for D (7 bases). Sequences were derived from PBMCs, sampled before TCRalphabeta/CD19-depleted stem cell transplant. The receptor comes from a boy under two years old with acute myeloid leukemia, due to receive a stem cell transplant. CDR3 DNA: TGCAGTGCTAGAGAGGTCGACAGGGAGGTGGTCCCCTACGAGCAGTACTTC. As protein: CSAREVDREVVPYEQYF.